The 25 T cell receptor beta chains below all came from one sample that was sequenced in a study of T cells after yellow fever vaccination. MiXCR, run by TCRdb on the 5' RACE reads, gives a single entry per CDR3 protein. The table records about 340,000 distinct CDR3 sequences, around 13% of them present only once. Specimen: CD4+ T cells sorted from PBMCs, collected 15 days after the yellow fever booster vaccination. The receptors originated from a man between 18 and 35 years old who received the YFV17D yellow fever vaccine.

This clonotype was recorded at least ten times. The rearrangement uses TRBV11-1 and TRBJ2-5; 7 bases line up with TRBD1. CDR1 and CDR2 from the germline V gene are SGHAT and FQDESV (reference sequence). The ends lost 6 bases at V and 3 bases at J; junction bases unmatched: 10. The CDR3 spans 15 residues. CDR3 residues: CASRNRDRGEETQYF. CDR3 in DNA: TGTGCCAGCAGGAACCGGGACAGAGGGGAAGAGACCCAGTACTTC.

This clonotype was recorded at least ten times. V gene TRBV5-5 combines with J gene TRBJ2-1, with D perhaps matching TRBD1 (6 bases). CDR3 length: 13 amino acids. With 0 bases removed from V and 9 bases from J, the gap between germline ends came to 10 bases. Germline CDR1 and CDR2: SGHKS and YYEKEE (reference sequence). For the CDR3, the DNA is TGTGCCAGCAGCTTGGGCCAGGGGCCTGAGCAGTTCTTC. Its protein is CASSLGQGPEQFF.

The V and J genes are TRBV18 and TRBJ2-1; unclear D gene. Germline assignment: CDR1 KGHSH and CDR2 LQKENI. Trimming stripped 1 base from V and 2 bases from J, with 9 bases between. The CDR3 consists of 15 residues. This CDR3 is CASSPREATYNEQFF. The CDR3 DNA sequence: TGTGCCAGCTCACCACGGGAAGCTACCTACAATGAGCAGTTCTTC.

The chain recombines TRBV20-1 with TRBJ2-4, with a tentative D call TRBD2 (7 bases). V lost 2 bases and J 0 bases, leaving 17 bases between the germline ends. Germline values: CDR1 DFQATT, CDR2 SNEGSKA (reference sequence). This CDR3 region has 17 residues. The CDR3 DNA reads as TGCAGTGCTAGACCGATCGGGGGGCGGGTAGCCAAAAACATTCAGTACTTC. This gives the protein CSARPIGGRVAKNIQYF.

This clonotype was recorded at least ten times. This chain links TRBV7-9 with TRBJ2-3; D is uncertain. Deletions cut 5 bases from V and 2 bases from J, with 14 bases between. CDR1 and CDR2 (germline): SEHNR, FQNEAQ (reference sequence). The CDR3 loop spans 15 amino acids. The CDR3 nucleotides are TGTGCCAGCAGCCAATTCCGTCGTTTCACAGATACGCAGTATTTT. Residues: CASSQFRRFTDTQYF.

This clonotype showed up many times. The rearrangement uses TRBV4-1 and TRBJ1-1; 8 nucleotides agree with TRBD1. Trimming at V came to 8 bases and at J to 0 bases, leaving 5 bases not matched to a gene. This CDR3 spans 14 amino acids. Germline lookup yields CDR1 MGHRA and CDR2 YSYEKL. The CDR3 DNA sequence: TGCGCCAGCTCAGGGGGCAGCATGAACACTGAAGCTTTCTTT. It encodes CASSGGSMNTEAFF.

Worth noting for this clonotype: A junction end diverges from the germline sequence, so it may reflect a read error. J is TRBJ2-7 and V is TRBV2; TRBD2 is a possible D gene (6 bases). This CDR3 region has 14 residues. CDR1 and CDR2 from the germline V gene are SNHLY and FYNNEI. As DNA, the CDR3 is TGTGCCAGCAGTGTCCCAGGGACTTCCTCCGAGCAGTACTTC. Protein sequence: CASSVPGTSSEQYF.

Here the CDR3 reads CASSLFRGSASYEQYF. DNA for the CDR3: TGTGCCAGCAGTCTATTCAGGGGGTCCGCATCCTACGAGCAGTACTTC. The chain combines TRBV27 with TRBJ2-7; TRBD1 agrees at 7 bases. Looked up from germline, CDR1 is MNHEY and CDR2 is SMNVEV (reference sequence). The CDR3 covers 16 residues. The V segment lost 5 bases and the J segment 1 base; nucleotides outside the gene matches: 11.

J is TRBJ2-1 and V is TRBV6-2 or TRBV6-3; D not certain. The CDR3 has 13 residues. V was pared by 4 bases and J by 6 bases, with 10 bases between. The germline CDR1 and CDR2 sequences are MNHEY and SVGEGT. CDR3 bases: TGTGCCAGCAGTTCGCCGTTAGTCAATGAGCAGTTCTTC. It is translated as CASSSPLVNEQFF.

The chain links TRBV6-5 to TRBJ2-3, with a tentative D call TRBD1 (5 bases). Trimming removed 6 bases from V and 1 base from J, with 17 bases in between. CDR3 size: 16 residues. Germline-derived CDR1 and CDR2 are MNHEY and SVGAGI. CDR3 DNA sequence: TGTGCCAGCAGCCTCTGGGCAGGGATTGGCACAGATACGCAGTATTTT. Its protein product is CASSLWAGIGTDTQYF.

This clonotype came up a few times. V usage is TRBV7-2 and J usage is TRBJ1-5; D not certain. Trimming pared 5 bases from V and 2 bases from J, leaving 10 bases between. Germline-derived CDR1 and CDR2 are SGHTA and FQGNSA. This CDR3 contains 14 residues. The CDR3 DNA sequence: TGTGCCAGCAGCCTTCAAGACGGCAATCAGCCCCAGCATTTT. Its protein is CASSLQDGNQPQHF.

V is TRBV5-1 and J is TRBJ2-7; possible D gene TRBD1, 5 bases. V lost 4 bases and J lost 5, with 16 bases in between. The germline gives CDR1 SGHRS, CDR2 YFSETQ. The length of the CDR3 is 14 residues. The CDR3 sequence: CASSPSQGANEQYF. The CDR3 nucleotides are TGCGCCAGCAGCCCCTCTCAAGGGGCCAACGAGCAGTACTTC.

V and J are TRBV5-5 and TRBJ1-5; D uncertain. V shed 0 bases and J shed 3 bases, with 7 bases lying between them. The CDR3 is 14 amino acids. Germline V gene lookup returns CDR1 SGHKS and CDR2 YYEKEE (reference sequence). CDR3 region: CASSLVQINQPQHF. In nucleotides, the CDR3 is TGTGCCAGCAGCTTGGTACAGATCAATCAGCCCCAGCATTTT.

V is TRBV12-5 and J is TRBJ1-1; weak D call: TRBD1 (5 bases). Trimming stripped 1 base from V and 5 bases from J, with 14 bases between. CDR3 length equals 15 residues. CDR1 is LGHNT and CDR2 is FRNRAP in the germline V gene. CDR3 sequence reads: CASGLGSGGLTEAFF. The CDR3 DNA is TGTGCTAGTGGTTTGGGGTCGGGGGGTTTGACTGAAGCTTTCTTT.

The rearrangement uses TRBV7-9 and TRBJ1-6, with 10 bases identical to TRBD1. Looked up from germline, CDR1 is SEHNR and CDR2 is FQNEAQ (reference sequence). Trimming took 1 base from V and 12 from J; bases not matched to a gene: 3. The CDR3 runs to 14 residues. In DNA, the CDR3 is TGTGCCAGCAGCTTAGGGGGACAGGGGTTACCCCTCCACTTT. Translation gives CASSLGGQGLPLHF.

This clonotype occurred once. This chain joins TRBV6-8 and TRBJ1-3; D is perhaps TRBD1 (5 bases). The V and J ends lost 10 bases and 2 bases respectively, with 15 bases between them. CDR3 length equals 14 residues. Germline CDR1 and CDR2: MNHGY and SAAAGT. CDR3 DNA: TGTGCCACCGGGACCCTTCTTACTGGAAACACCATATATTTT. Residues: CATGTLLTGNTIYF.

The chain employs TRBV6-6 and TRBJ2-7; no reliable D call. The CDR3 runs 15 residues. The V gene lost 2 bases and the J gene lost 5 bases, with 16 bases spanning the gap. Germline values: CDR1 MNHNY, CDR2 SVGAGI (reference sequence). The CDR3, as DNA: TGTGCCAGCAGTTACGAACCCCCTCCTGCTCACGAGCAGTACTTC. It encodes CASSYEPPPAHEQYF.

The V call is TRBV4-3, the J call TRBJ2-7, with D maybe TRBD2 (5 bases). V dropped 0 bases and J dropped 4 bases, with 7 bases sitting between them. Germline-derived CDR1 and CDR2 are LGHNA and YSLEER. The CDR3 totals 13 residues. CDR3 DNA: TGCGCCAGCAGCCAAGACAGGAGGTACGAGCAGTACTTC. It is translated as CASSQDRRYEQYF.

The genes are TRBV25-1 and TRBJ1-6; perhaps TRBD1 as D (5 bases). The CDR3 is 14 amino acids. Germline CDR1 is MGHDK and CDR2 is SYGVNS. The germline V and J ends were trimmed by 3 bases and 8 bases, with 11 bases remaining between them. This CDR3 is CASSDGAGDSPLHF. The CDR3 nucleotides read TGTGCCAGCAGTGATGGGGCCGGGGATTCACCCCTCCACTTT.

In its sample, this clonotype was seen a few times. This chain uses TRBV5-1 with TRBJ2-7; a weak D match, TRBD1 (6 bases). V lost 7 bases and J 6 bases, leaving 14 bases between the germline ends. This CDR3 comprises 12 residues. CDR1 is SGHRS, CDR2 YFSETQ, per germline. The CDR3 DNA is TGCGCCAGCGGGAGCACAGGGACCGAGCAGTACTTC. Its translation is CASGSTGTEQYF.

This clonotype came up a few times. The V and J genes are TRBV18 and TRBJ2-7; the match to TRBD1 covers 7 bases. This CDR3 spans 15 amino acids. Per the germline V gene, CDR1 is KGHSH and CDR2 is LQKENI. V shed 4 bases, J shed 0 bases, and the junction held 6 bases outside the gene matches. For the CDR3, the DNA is TGTGCCAGCTCACGTACGGGACAGAGCTCCTACGAGCAGTACTTC. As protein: CASSRTGQSSYEQYF.

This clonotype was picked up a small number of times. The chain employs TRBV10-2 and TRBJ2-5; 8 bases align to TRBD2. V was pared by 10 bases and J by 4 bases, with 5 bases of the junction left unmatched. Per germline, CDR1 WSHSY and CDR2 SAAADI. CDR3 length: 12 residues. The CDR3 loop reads CATRGGLETQYF. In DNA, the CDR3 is TGCGCCACCCGGGGGGGGCTAGAGACCCAGTACTTC.

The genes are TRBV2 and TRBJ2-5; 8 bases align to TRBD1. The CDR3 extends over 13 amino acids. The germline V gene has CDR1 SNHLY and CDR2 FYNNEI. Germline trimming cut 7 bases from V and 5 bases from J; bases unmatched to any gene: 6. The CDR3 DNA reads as TGTGCCAGCACTAGAGACAGGGGTGAGACCCAGTACTTC. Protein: CASTRDRGETQYF.

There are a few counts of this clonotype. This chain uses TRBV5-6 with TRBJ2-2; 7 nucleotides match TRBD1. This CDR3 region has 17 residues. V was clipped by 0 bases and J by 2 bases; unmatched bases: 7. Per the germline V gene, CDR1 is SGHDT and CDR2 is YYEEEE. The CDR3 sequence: CASSLDRTGVNTGELFF. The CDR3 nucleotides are TGTGCCAGCAGCTTGGACAGAACAGGGGTAAACACCGGGGAGCTGTTTTTT.

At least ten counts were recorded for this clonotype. Here the CDR3 DNA reads TGTGCCAGCAGCCCTGGGACAAGTGGGGCCAACGTCCTGACTTTC. Translated, it gives CASSPGTSGANVLTF. The rearrangement links TRBV27 to TRBJ2-6; D might be TRBD1 (6 bases). The ends were cut back, 6 bases at V and 3 bases at J, with 12 bases in the middle. The CDR3 is 15 amino acids. Germline V gene lookup returns CDR1 MNHEY and CDR2 SMNVEV (reference sequence).